A single sample gave rise to the 2 T cell receptor beta chains below, sequenced in a study of prognosis after radiotherapy for stage I lung cancer. The TCR beta CDR3 region was amplified from genomic DNA, with two rounds of multiplex PCR being used for the amplification. The first PCR round targeted every TRBV and TRBJ gene with specific primers. TCRdb reprocessed the multiplex PCR reads with MiXCR, giving one entry per CDR3 protein. The sample lists about 12,000 distinct CDR3 sequences; about 51% were seen once. The source material was PBMCs, sampled before or after stereotactic body radiation therapy (not recorded which). The receptor source for this set is a donor aged 50 or older with non-small cell lung cancer.

This clonotype was picked up a small number of times. The junction differs from germline at one of its ends, possibly a read error. The genes are TRBV28 and TRBJ1-5; D is uncertain. CDR3 length: 16 amino acids. Germline lookup yields CDR1 MDHEN and CDR2 SYDVKM. The CDR3 here is CASSTVGAEGLGPHHF. DNA for the CDR3: TGTGCCAGCAGTACAGTGGGCGCGGAAGGACTAGGGCCCCATCATTTT.

This chain connects TRBV19 to TRBJ1-4, with D hard to call. Germline V gives CDR1 LNHDA, CDR2 SQIVND (reference sequence). This CDR3 has 16 residues. Trimming took off 3 bases at V and 3 bases at J, with 14 bases between the two ends. CDR3: CASSMGGNTANEKLFF. CDR3 DNA: TGTGCCAGTAGTATGGGTGGGAACACAGCTAATGAAAAACTGTTTTTT. Variable domain in full (rest from reference TRBV19 and TRBJ1-4): DGGITQSPKYLFRKEGQNVTLSCEQNLNHDAMYWYRQDPGQGLRLIYYSQIVNDFQKGDIAEGYSVSREKKESFPLTVTSAQKNPTAFYLCASSMGGNTANEKLFFGSGTQLSVL.